This T cell receptor beta chain was identified in a study of blood T cells in healthy people across ages (dated by TCRdb to between 2014 and 2017). With respect to the entire study: In model experiments, template switching captured roughly one uniquely barcoded TCR beta cDNA molecule for every two T cells. Four age groups were formed from the donors: young (average roughly 16 years), middle-aged (less than 40), aged (approximately 60) and long-lived (around 80). To avoid experimental bias, donors of different ages were spread randomly across the sequencing lanes. The study analyzed two additional independent replicas of 1 million unique cDNA reads from the same blood draw for two donors, one aged 18 to 30 and one aged 80 or older. To track age-related changes in TCR beta repertoire diversity, the study relied on deep sequencing normalized with unique cDNA molecular identifiers.

Overall study outcomes, separate from this receptor: The CMV infection status of donors was not known, potentially confounding age-related changes in expanded clonotypes. Estimates of total diversity based on one million sequenced T cells were considered lower bounds and underestimates. As age increased, observed TCR beta diversity per million T cells dropped in a roughly linear way, and a significant reduction was already evident by age 40. There was a strong correlation between observed TCR beta diversity and the percentage of naive T cells measured by flow cytometry. Conclusive comparison of naive and antigen-experienced compartments was prevented by the profiling of bulk unsorted PBMCs. The long-lived group showed more naive CD4+ T cells, fewer expanded clones and increased TCR diversity than the aged group, suggesting age selection.

Library preparation employed 5' RACE. TCRdb records Illumina HiSeq 2500 as the sequencer. A second PCR of about 6 to 11 cycles was performed with a sample-barcoded 5' primer and a J-beta primer mix. Each TCR beta cDNA molecule received a unique molecular identifier from a template-switch 5' adaptor carrying 12 random nucleotides. Each sample yielded at least 2.5 million CDR3-containing paired-end reads. All of the RNA was converted into first-strand cDNA using the Mint cDNA synthesis kit, with a TRBC-specific oligonucleotide serving as the primer. After uracil-DNA glycosylase treatment, a first 18-cycle PCR used universal primers M1SS and BC2_uni_R on all cDNA. The authors' analysis ran thus. For normalization, 1 million high-quality reads were randomly selected from each sample, with every read carrying a distinct molecular identifier. Instead of being binned into consensus sequences, reads with shared molecular identifiers were discarded. MiTCR, with a Q25 quality threshold and the strictest error-elimination algorithm, was used for CDR3 identification, clonotype clustering and error correction. A nonparametric unseen species model with Euler transformation was used to estimate lower-bound total TCR beta diversity. Through fastp at Q25 and MiXCR, TCRdb rebuilt clones from the public reads, retaining in-frame beta chains. CDR3 protein duplicates are merged, each entry listing the most common genes and DNA. TCRdb's processing, not the authors' own work, is the source of the V and J calls. The sample contains about 1.6 million distinct CDR3 sequences, about 31% of them found a single time. The top ten clones comprise over 9% of the sample.

From the cysteine through the phenylalanine, the CDR3 covers 16 amino acids. The DNA shown is the 48-base CDR3, in frame from base 1. The germline V gene (reference sequence) provides CDR1 DFQATT and CDR2 SNEGSKA. From V the trimming removes 0 bases and from J it removes 0 bases, while the gene matches leave 3 bases of the junction unaccounted for. At least ten counts were recorded for this clonotype. It has no known antigen specificity. No per-base quality is available; no much larger clone lies one base away. The roughly 37 donors, aged about 6 to 100 years, were systemically healthy Caucasian individuals from Russia. Ten milliliters of peripheral blood were drawn from each donor into EDTA-treated Vacutainer tubes. Ficoll-Paque density-gradient centrifugation was used to isolate PBMCs, with at least 6 million obtained per sample. Total RNA, at least 5 micrograms per sample, was extracted from PBMCs with Trizol reagent. For every donor, flow cytometry on a PBMC aliquot measured the percentage of naive CD45RAhigh/CD27high T cells.

Input material: blood. This TCR was recovered from a young woman in good health. The chain links TRBV20-1 with TRBJ2-5, with 11 central nucleotides matching TRBD1. The nucleotide sequence is TGCAGTGCTAGAGATGGGGACAGGGGGTACCAAGAGACCCAGTACTTC. It specifies CSARDGDRGYQETQYF.